This record covers a single T cell receptor beta chain. The antigen is undetermined. These data are taken from a study of long-term antiretroviral therapy in people with HIV. Points from the study as a whole: Despite increasing after ART, diversity remained lower than that of transplant donor controls. Against controls, HIV repertoires showed narrower ranges of CDR3 length. The ART regimens used between about 2003 and 2018 may be less effective than current ones. The repertoire was dominated at all time points by clones expanded before ART.

Trimming cost V 3 bases and J 3 bases, with 11 bases left between them. The CDR3 covers 14 residues. The germline CDR1 and CDR2 sequences are SEHNR and FQNEAQ (reference sequence). Version v3.0 of the immunoSEQ assay was performed at survey level. The repertoire was sequenced with immunoSEQ multiplex PCR; TCRdb's copy has only in-frame clones and lacks some. This sample carries almost 35,000 clones, around 94% of them seen once, and the ten largest clones take 3.5% to 4.5%. The TCR was taken from a woman aged 45-60 years with HIV. The sequenced sample was unsorted PBMCs, obtained around 5.3 years after starting antiretroviral therapy. The chain carries TRBV7-9 and TRBJ1-2; D not resolved. The CDR3 bases are TGTGCCAGCAGCTTTGCAGGAGTTGACTATGGCTACACCTTC. Amino acid sequence: CASSFAGVDYGYTF.